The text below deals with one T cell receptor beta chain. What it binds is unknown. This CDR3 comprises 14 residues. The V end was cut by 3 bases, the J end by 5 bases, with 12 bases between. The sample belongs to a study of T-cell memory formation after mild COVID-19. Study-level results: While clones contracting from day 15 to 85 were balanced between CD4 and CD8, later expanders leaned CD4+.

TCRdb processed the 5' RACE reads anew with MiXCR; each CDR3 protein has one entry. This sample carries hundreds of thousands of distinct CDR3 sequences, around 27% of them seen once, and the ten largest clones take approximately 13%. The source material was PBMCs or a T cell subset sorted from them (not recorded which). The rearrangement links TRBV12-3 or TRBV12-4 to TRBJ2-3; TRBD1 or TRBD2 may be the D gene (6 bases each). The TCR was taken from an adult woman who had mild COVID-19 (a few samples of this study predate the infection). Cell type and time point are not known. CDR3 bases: TGTGCCAGCAGTTTTCGGGGGCGCGAAGATACGCAGTATTTT. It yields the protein CASSFRGREDTQYF.